Presented here are 17 T cell receptor beta chains from one specimen sequenced in a study of human versus mouse CDR3 diversity and MHC coevolution. Method: immunoSEQ multiplex PCR; TCRdb's copy keeps in-frame clones and lacks some. Among more than 55,000 clones listed, 94% were seen once. Material: naive CD4+ T cells from blood. Subset specified: CD45RO-negative CD62L-positive naive CD4 T cells. Receptors originate from a person between 60 and 69 years old in good health.

The count of this clone is one. This sample includes further DNA sequences coding for the same CDR3. This chain uses TRBV27 with TRBJ2-3; 8 bases fit TRBD1. From germline, CDR1 is MNHEY and CDR2 SMNVEV (reference sequence). After removal of 5 bases from V and 2 bases from J, the junction contained 6 bases not matched to a gene. This CDR3 region has 15 residues. CDR3 amino acids: CASSPRQGSTDTQYF. The CDR3 DNA reads as TGTGCCAGCAGTCCAAGACAGGGGTCCACAGATACGCAGTATTTT.

This chain joins TRBV6-1 and TRBJ2-7, with D perhaps TRBD2 (6 bases). The ends were cut back, 10 bases at V and 3 bases at J, with 19 bases in the middle. CDR1 and CDR2 (germline): MNHNS, SASEGT. This CDR3 has 14 amino acids. The CDR3 DNA is TGTGCCACCACTCCGGGACTTAGCAGCTACGAGCAGTACTTC. It is translated as CATTPGLSSYEQYF.

The J gene is TRBJ2-1, the V gene TRBV27; 12 positions agree with TRBD2. CDR1 and CDR2 from the germline V gene are MNHEY and SMNVEV (reference sequence). The J segment lost 9 bases and the V segment lost 5 bases, leaving 11 bases of the junction unmatched. This CDR3 has 16 residues. The CDR3 is CASSLQRTSGELEQFF. CDR3 nucleotides: TGTGCCAGCAGTCTACAACGGACTAGCGGGGAACTTGAGCAGTTCTTC.

The V and J genes are TRBV6-6 and TRBJ2-5, with 8 bases that match TRBD2. J gave up 5 bases and V 0 bases, and 2 bases lay outside the gene matches. The CDR3 has 14 residues. Germline loops: CDR1 MNHNY, CDR2 SVGAGI (reference sequence). CDR3 nucleotides: TGTGCCAGCAGTTACTCCGGCGGGGGGGAGACCCAGTACTTC. This encodes CASSYSGGGETQYF.

The CDR3 DNA follows: TGTGCCAGTAGTTTATCACCGTGGGACAGGGTACACAATCAGCCCCAGCATTTT. Translation gives CASSLSPWDRVHNQPQHF. The V and J genes are TRBV19 and TRBJ1-5; 9 positions match TRBD1. V shed 5 bases and J 3 bases; nucleotides not matched to a gene: 14. Germline CDR1 and CDR2: LNHDA and SQIVND (reference sequence). The CDR3 extends over 18 amino acids.

The chain employs TRBV9 and TRBJ2-3, with 15 bases that match TRBD2. CDR1 is SGDLS and CDR2 is YYNGEE in the germline V gene. The CDR3 has 16 residues. The trim removed 4 bases at V and 4 bases at J, leaving 4 bases unmatched. The CDR3 reads CASSLGTSGRSDTQYF. CDR3 in DNA: TGTGCCAGCAGCCTCGGGACTAGCGGGAGGTCAGATACGCAGTATTTT.

The rearrangement links TRBV7-2 to TRBJ2-5; possible D gene TRBD2, 6 bases. V was pared by 3 bases and J by 5 bases, with 19 bases between. Looked up from germline, CDR1 is SGHTA and CDR2 is FQGNSA. The CDR3 totals 16 residues. CDR3 coding DNA: TGTGCCAGCAGCTTTATAGGGATGGTAGGAGGGGAGACCCAGTACTTC. Translation: CASSFIGMVGGETQYF. The whole variable domain, remainder taken from reference TRBV7-2 and TRBJ2-5, is GAGVSQSPSNKVTEKGKDVELRCDPISGHTALYWYRQSLGQGLEFLIYFQGNSAPDKSGLPSDRFSAERTGGSVSTLTIQRTQQEDSAVYLCASSFIGMVGGETQYFGPGTRLLVL.

The chain uses TRBV5-1 and TRBJ1-2, with D possibly being TRBD1 (6 bases). Trimming took off 0 bases at V and 7 bases at J, with 10 bases between the two ends. CDR3 length equals 13 residues. From germline, CDR1 is SGHRS and CDR2 YFSETQ. CDR3 amino acids: CASSLEQGFGYTF. For the CDR3, the DNA is TGCGCCAGCAGCTTGGAGCAGGGGTTTGGCTACACCTTC.

The rearrangement uses TRBV12-1 and TRBJ2-7; the D segment call TRBD2 is taken from the table without a DNA check. TRBV12-1 is a documented pseudogene. The CDR3 covers 15 residues. The CDR3 sequence: CASSVHSGSRVEQYF. Written as DNA, the CDR3 is TGTGCCAGCAGCGTCCATAGCGGGAGCAGAGTCGAGCAGTACTTC.

V and J are TRBV7-2 and TRBJ2-7; 8 bases align to TRBD1. CDR1 is SGHTA, CDR2 FQGNSA, per germline. The CDR3 covers 14 residues. V lost 5 bases and J lost 2; bases outside the gene matches: 5. CDR3 in DNA: TGTGCCAGCAGCCAGGGGACAGGCCCCTACGAGCAGTACTTC. It yields the protein CASSQGTGPYEQYF.

The chain couples TRBV5-1 to TRBJ1-1; D remains unclear. From germline, CDR1 is SGHRS and CDR2 YFSETQ. The V end lost 2 bases, the J end lost 0 bases, and 5 bases lay between the germline ends. The CDR3 contains 13 residues. CDR3 residues: CASSLQLNTEAFF. The CDR3 DNA reads TGCGCCAGCAGCTTACAGCTGAACACTGAAGCTTTCTTT.

The rearrangement uses TRBV5-5 and TRBJ2-1, with TRBD2 matching 15 bases. Germline values: CDR1 SGHKS, CDR2 YYEKEE (reference sequence). The CDR3 loop spans 16 amino acids. J was trimmed by 10 bases and V by 2 bases; bases with no gene match: 7. The CDR3 spells CASSFFRGLAGGEQFF. The CDR3 nucleotides are TGTGCCAGCAGCTTCTTTCGGGGACTAGCGGGAGGAGAGCAGTTCTTC.

This sequence joins TRBV5-1 and TRBJ1-3, with TRBD1 identical over 7 bases. This CDR3 is built from 13 residues. Per germline, CDR1 SGHRS and CDR2 YFSETQ. V gave up 6 bases and J gave up 2 bases; unmatched junction bases: 2. CDR3 residues: CASKTGAGNTIYF. CDR3 nucleotide sequence: TGCGCCAGCAAAACAGGGGCTGGAAACACCATATATTTT.

This rearrangement joins TRBV6-1 to TRBJ1-2; 7 bases are shared with TRBD1. J was trimmed by 2 bases and V by 4 bases; bases with no gene match: 7. This CDR3 is built from 15 residues. CDR1 MNHNS and CDR2 SASEGT come from the germline V gene. Written as DNA, the CDR3 is TGTGCCAGCAGTGGCAGGGGACAGTTAAACTATGGCTACACCTTC. It specifies CASSGRGQLNYGYTF.

This chain joins TRBV19 and TRBJ2-2, with 7 bases aligning to TRBD1. V was clipped by 8 bases and J by 4 bases; unmatched bases: 7. CDR1 LNHDA and CDR2 SQIVND come from the germline V gene (reference sequence). The CDR3 is made up of 14 amino acids. The CDR3 loop reads CASGIQGSTGELFF. The DNA of the CDR3 is TGTGCCAGTGGCATACAGGGGTCCACCGGGGAGCTGTTTTTT. Filled out from reference TRBV19 and TRBJ2-2, the complete variable domain reads DGGITQSPKYLFRKEGQNVTLSCEQNLNHDAMYWYRQDPGQGLRLIYYSQIVNDFQKGDIAEGYSVSREKKESFPLTVTSAQKNPTAFYLCASGIQGSTGELFFGEGSRLTVL.

This clone showed up just once. The rearrangement uses TRBV9 and TRBJ2-2, with 9 bases matching TRBD1. Losses at the gene ends were 0 bases for V and 4 bases for J; bases not matched to a gene: 4. In germline, CDR1 is SGDLS, CDR2 YYNGEE. The CDR3 has 16 amino acids. CDR3 protein: CASSVVAGQGTGELFF. The DNA for the CDR3 is TGTGCCAGCAGCGTAGTCGCGGGACAGGGCACCGGGGAGCTGTTTTTT.

The chain links TRBV6-5 to TRBJ2-7, with D uncertain. Trimming took 6 bases from V and 0 from J, leaving 6 bases between them. The CDR3 totals 12 residues. Germline V lookup: CDR1 MNHEY, CDR2 SVGAGI. The CDR3 DNA follows: TGTGCCAGCAGCCCGAGCTCCTACGAGCAGTACTTC. Translating gives CASSPSSYEQYF.